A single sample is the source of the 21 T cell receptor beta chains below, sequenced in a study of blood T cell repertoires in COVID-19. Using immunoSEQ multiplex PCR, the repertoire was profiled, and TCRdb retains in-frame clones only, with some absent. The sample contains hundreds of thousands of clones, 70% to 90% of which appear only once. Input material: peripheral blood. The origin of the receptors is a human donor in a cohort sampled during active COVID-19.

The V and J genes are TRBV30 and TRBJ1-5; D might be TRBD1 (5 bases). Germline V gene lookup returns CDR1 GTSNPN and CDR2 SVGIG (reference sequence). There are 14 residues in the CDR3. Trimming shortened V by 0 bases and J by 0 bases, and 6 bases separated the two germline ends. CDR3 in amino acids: CAWSVGDSNQPQHF. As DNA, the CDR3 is TGTGCCTGGAGTGTAGGGGATAGCAATCAGCCCCAGCATTTT. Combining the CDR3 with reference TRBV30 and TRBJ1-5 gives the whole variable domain SQTIHQWPATLVQPVGSPLSLECTVEGTSNPNLYWYRQAAGRGLQLLFYSVGIGQISSEVPQNLSASRPQDRQFILSSKKLLLSDSGFYLCAWSVGDSNQPQHFGDGTRLSIL.

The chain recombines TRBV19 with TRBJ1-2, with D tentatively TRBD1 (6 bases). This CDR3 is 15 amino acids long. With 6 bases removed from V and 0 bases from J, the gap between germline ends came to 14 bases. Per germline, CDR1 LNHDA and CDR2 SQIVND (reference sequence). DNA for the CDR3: TGTGCCAGTAGAAGGACAGCCGGTTCTAACTATGGCTACACCTTC. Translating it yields CASRRTAGSNYGYTF.

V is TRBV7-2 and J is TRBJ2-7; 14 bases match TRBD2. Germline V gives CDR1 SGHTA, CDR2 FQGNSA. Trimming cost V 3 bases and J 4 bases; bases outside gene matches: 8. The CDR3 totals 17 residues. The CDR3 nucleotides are TGTGCCAGCAGCTTGTCGGGACTAGCGGGAGACTTATACGAGCAGTACTTC. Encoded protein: CASSLSGLAGDLYEQYF. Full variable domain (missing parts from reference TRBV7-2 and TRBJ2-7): GAGVSQSPSNKVTEKGKDVELRCDPISGHTALYWYRQSLGQGLEFLIYFQGNSAPDKSGLPSDRFSAERTGGSVSTLTIQRTQQEDSAVYLCASSLSGLAGDLYEQYFGPGTRLTVT.

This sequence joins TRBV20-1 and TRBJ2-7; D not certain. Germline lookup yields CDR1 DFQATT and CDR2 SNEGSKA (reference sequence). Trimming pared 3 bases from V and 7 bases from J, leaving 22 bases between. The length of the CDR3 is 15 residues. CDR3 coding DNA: TGCAGTGCTAGTCCTATCGCCCCCCCCCGAGGAGAGCAGTACTTC. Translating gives CSASPIAPPRGEQYF.

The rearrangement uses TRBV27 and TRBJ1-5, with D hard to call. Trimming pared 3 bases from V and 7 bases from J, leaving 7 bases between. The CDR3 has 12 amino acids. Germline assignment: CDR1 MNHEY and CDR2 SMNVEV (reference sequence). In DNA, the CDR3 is TGTGCCAGCAGTTTGAGGGCCCAGCCCCAGCATTTT. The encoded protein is CASSLRAQPQHF.

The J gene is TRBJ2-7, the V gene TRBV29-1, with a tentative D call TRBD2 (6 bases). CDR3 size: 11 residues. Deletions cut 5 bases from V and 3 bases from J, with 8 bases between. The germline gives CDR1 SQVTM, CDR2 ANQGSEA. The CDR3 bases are TGCAGCGTTAAGGACTACTACGAGCAGTACTTC. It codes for CSVKDYYEQYF.

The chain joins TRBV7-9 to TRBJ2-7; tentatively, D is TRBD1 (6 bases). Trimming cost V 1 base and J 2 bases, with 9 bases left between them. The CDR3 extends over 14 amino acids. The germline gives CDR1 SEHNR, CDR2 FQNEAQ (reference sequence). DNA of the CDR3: TGTGCCAGCAGCTTAGGACAGGAGCCCTACGAGCAGTACTTC. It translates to CASSLGQEPYEQYF.

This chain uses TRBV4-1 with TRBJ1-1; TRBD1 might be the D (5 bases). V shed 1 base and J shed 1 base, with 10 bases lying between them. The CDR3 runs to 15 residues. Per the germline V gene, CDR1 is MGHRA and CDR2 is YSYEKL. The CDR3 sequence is CASSQGPRENTEAFF. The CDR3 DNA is TGCGCCAGCAGCCAAGGACCCAGGGAGAACACTGAAGCTTTCTTT.

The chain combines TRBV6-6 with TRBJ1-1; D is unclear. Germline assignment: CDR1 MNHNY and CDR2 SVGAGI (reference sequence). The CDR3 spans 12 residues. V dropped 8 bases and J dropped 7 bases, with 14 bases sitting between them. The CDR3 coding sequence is TGTGCCAGCGGGCAGGAAATCAGTGAAGCTTTCTTT. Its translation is CASGQEISEAFF.

This CDR3 reads CASSQDTSGNSDTQYF. CDR3 coding DNA: TGCGCCAGCAGCCAAGATACTAGCGGGAATTCAGATACGCAGTATTTT. The chain couples TRBV4-3 to TRBJ2-3; 10 bases are shared with TRBD2. Germline V gene lookup returns CDR1 LGHNA and CDR2 YSLEER. The CDR3 sequence is 16 residues long. The J segment lost 4 bases and the V segment lost 0 bases, leaving 4 bases of the junction unmatched.

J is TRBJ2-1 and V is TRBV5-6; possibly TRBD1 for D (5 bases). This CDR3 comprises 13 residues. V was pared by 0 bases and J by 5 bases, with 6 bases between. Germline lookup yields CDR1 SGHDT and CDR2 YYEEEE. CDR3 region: CASSLGTHNEQFF. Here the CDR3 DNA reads TGTGCCAGCAGCTTGGGGACACACAATGAGCAGTTCTTC.

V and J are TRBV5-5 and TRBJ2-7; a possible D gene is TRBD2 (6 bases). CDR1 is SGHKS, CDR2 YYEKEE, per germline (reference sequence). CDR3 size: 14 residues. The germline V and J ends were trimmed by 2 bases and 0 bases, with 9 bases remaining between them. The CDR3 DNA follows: TGTGCCAGCAGCTTCAGGAGGGGCTCCTACGAGCAGTACTTC. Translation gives CASSFRRGSYEQYF.

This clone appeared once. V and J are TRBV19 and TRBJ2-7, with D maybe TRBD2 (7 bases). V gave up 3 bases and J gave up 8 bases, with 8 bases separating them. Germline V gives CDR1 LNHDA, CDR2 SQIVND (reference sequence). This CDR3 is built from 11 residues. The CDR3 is CASSIGGQQYF. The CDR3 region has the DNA TGTGCCAGTAGTATCGGGGGGCAGCAGTACTTC.

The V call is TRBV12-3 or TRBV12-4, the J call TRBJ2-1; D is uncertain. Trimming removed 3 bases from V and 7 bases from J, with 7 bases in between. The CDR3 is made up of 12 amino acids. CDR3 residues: CASSLWSNEQFF. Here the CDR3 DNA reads TGTGCCAGCAGTTTGTGGAGTAATGAGCAGTTCTTC.

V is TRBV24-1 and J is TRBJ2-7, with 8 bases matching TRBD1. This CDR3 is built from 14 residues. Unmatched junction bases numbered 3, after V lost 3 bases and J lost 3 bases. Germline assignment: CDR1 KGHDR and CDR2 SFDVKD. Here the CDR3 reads CATSDAGGGYEQYF. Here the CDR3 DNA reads TGTGCCACCAGTGATGCAGGGGGCGGCTACGAGCAGTACTTC.

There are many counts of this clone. This chain's CDR3 is CASSDTNTGELFF. CDR3 DNA sequence: TGTGCCAGCAGTGATACTAACACCGGGGAGCTGTTTTTT. This sequence joins TRBV2 and TRBJ2-2, with D uncertain. The CDR3 has 13 residues. The ends were cut back, 3 bases at V and 2 bases at J, with 4 bases in the middle. Germline V CDR1 and CDR2: SNHLY, FYNNEI. Filled out from reference TRBV2 and TRBJ2-2, the complete variable domain reads EPEVTQTPSHQVTQMGQEVILRCVPISNHLYFYWYRQILGQKVEFLVSFYNNEISEKSEIFDDQFSVERPDGSNFTLKIRSTKLEDSAMYFCASSDTNTGELFFGEGSRLTVL.

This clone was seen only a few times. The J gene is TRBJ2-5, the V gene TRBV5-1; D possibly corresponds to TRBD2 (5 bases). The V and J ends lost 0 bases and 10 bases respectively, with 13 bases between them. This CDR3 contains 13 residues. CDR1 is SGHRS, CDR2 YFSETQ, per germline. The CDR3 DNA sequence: TGCGCCAGCAGCTTGGGTACATCTCGGGACCAGTACTTC. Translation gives CASSLGTSRDQYF.

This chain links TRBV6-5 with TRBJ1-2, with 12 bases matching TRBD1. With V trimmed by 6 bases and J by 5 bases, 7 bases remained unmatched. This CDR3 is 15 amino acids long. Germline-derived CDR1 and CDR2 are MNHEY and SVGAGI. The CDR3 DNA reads TGTGCCAGCAGCCTCATGGGACAGGGGGCGTATGGCTACACCTTC. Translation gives CASSLMGQGAYGYTF.

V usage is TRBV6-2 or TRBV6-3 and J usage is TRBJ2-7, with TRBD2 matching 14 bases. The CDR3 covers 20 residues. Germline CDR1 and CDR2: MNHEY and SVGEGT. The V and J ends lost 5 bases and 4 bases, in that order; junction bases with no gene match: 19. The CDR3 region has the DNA TGTGCCAGCAGTCTACGACAGTTCCCGGGACTAGCGGGAGTCGCATACGAGCAGTACTTC. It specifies CASSLRQFPGLAGVAYEQYF.

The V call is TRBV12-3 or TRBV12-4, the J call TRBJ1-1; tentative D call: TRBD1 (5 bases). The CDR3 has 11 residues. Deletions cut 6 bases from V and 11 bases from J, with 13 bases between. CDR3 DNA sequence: TGTGCCAGCAGGGGTTTAGGGGATGCTTTCTTT. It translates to CASRGLGDAFF.

Here the CDR3 DNA reads TGTGCCAGCAGCTTCGACAGGAGTGACTACGAGCAGTACTTC. It encodes CASSFDRSDYEQYF. V is TRBV27 and J is TRBJ2-7; maybe TRBD1 (6 bases). The length of the CDR3 is 14 residues. CDR1 and CDR2 from the germline V gene are MNHEY and SMNVEV (reference sequence). Trimming took off 6 bases at V and 3 bases at J, with 15 bases between the two ends.